The rows below give T cell receptor beta chains drawn from one sample of a study of blood T cell repertoires in COVID-19. Only in-frame clones appear in the TCRdb table, and some are missing; sequencing was by immunoSEQ multiplex PCR. The profile shows about 240,000 clones, around 87% of them singletons. The sequenced material came from peripheral blood. The origin of the receptors is a man aged 55 to 70 who had recovered from COVID-19. CDR3s include the opening cysteine and the closing phenylalanine or tryptophan. Fields, in order: D gene, V gene, clone size, J gene, CDR3 length, CDR3 DNA, CDR3 protein. D genes are given only for firm matches. For some rows the clone size is stated as once, few or many, or as a class when expanded; others skip it.

>TRBD1|TRBV5-1|once|TRBJ1-2|17
TGCGCCAGCAGCCCGGGACAGGGAAGGCCCCCCGGCTATGGCTACACCTTC
CASSPGQGRPPGYGYTF
>NA|TRBV27|NA|TRBJ2-7|15
TGTGCCAGCAGCCTTTTAGCGGAATTCTCCTACGAGCAGTACTTC
CASSLLAEFSYEQYF
>TRBD2|TRBV20-1|NA|TRBJ2-7|15
TGCAGTGCTAGTAGGAGGACTAGCGGGCTCGGCGAGCAGTACTTC
CSASRRTSGLGEQYF
>NA|TRBV5-1|NA|TRBJ1-1|14
TGCGCCAGCAGCTTGGCGGAGGGAGCCACTGAAGCTTTCTTT
CASSLAEGATEAFF
>NA|TRBV25-1|NA|TRBJ2-1|13
TGTGCCAGCCGGCTAAGTCAAGGGCAGGGGTCGTTCTTC
CASRLSQGQGSFF
>TRBD2|TRBV5-1|NA|TRBJ2-1|17
TGCGCCAGCAGCTCCGGCTGGGCTAGCGGGCCCTACAATGAGCAGTTCTTC
CASSSGWASGPYNEQFF
>NA|TRBV3-1/TRBV3-2|NA|TRBJ2-3|14
TGTGCCAGCAGCCAAGAACAGCCAGCAGATACGCAGTATTTT
CASSQEQPADTQYF
>NA|TRBV24-1|NA|TRBJ1-1|15
TGTGCCACCAGTGGGGCGGGGAGCGGGGCTCCTGAAGCTTTCTTT
CATSGAGSGAPEAFF
>TRBD1|TRBV5-1|NA|TRBJ2-7|16
TGCGCCAGCAGCTTGGAGTGGACAGGGAAACCCTACGAGCAGTACTTC
CASSLEWTGKPYEQYF
>TRBD1|TRBV7-9|NA|TRBJ2-3|15
TGTGCCAGCAGCCCCCTCGGACAGGCCACAGATACGCAGTATTTT
CASSPLGQATDTQYF
>NA|TRBV5-8|NA|TRBJ2-3|14
TGTGCCAGCAGCTTGGTATCTAGTGGGGATACGCAGTATTTT
CASSLVSSGDTQYF
>NA|TRBV20-1|NA|TRBJ2-5|10
TGCAGTGCTGAGATAGAGACCCAGTACTTC
CSAEIETQYF
>NA|TRBV5-1|NA|TRBJ2-7|12
TGCGCCAGCACCGACAACCCCTACGAGCAGTACTTC
CASTDNPYEQYF
>TRBD2|TRBV4-2|NA|TRBJ2-2|15
TGTGCCAGCAGCCTTAGCGGGGGCTTCTCCGGGGAGCTGTTTTTT
CASSLSGGFSGELFF
>NA|TRBV24-1|once|TRBJ1-1|11
TGTGCCACCAGTCGGGGGGCTGAAGCTTTCTTT
CATSRGAEAFF
>TRBD1|TRBV5-1|NA|TRBJ2-7|16
TGCGCCAGCAGGGTGACCGGGACAGGGGACTCCTACGAGCAGTACTTC
CASRVTGTGDSYEQYF
>TRBD2|TRBV11-2|few|TRBJ2-1|17
TGTGCCAGCAGCTTAAGGGCTAGCGGGGGGTACCGAGATGAGCAGTTCTTC
CASSLRASGGYRDEQFF
>NA|TRBV5-1|NA|TRBJ2-1|16
TGCGCCAGCAGCTTGGCTAGGGTGGGGCCACGAAATGAGCAGTTCTTC
CASSLARVGPRNEQFF
>NA|TRBV5-6|NA|TRBJ1-5|15
TGTGCCAGCAGCTTCTGGAGACTTAGCAATCAGCCCCAGCATTTT
CASSFWRLSNQPQHF
>TRBD2|TRBV6-5|NA|TRBJ2-5|14
TGTGCCAGCAGTCGGACTAGCGGGGGGGAGACCCAGTACTTC
CASSRTSGGETQYF
>TRBD2|TRBV12-3/TRBV12-4|NA|TRBJ2-1|13
TGTGCCAGCAGAAGGGCTAGCGGGGTCGGGGAGTTCTTC
CASRRASGVGEFF
>NA|TRBV7-8|NA|TRBJ1-4|16
TGTGCCAGCAGCTCTTGGAGGTTTGGGGCTAATGAAAAACTGTTTTTT
CASSSWRFGANEKLFF
>NA|TRBV11-3|NA|TRBJ1-3|13
TGTGCCAGCAGCTTCAGGTCTGGAAACACCATATATTTT
CASSFRSGNTIYF
>TRBD2|TRBV7-2|NA|TRBJ2-2|16
TGTGCCAGCAGCCCCCCGCCGGGGGGTCTCACCGGGGAGCTGTTTTTT
CASSPPPGGLTGELFF
>NA|TRBV2|few|TRBJ2-7|12
TGTGCCAGCAGTGTGGAGGGCTACGAGCAGTACTTC
CASSVEGYEQYF
>TRBD1|TRBV24-1|NA|TRBJ1-6|14
TGTGCCACTCAGGGGGCACACTATAATTCACCCCTCCACTTT
CATQGAHYNSPLHF
>NA|TRBV6-1|NA|TRBJ2-5|14
TGTGCCAGCAGTGAAGGAGGGGCGGGGGAGACCCAGTACTTC
CASSEGGAGETQYF
>TRBD2|TRBV7-9|NA|TRBJ2-1|13
TGTGCCAGCAGCTTAAATAGCGGGGCTGAGCAGTTCTTC
CASSLNSGAEQFF
>NA|TRBV28|NA|TRBJ2-5|15
TGTGCCAGCAGTTTAAGTTTAGGAGGGTCAGAGACCCAGTACTTC
CASSLSLGGSETQYF